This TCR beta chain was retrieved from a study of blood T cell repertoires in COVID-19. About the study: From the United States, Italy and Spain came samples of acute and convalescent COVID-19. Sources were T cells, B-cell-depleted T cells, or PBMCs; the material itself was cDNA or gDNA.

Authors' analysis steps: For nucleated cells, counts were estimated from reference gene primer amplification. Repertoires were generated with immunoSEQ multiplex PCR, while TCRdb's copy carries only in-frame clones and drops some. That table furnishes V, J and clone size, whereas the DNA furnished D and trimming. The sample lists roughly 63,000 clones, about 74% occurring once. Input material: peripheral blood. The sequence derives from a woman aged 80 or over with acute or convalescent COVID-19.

The CDR3 loop is CASSPGQLPSTDTQYF. CDR3 DNA sequence: TGTGCCAGCTCTCCCGGACAGCTACCTAGCACAGATACGCAGTATTTT. This chain joins TRBV18 and TRBJ2-3; TRBD1 might be the D (6 bases). V lost 6 bases to trimming and J lost 0 bases, with 16 bases between them. Germline V gives CDR1 KGHSH, CDR2 LQKENI. This CDR3 has 16 amino acids.